This T cell receptor beta chain was documented in a study of T cell repertoires in cytomegalovirus infection (dated by TCRdb to the late 2010s). Some background on the complete study: The peptide stimulations were aimed at well-studied HLA-B-restricted epitopes as well as recently identified HLA-C-restricted CMV epitopes, whose presentation resists viral immunomodulation. Donor HLA type was relevant to the analysis, because carriage of CMV infection together with the matching HLA type was indicated by public TCR beta signatures.

The listed sequencing device is Illumina HiSeq 1500. In-frame beta chains were kept once TCRdb had trimmed the public reads at Q25 with fastp and called clones with MiXCR. Identical CDR3 proteins give one entry, which carries the most common genes and DNA. Counted in this sample were a few hundred thousand distinct CDR3 sequences; around a quarter of them appeared once. The ten largest make up more than 10% of the sample. The treatment or condition label, as the study defines it: in vitro stimulation with specific CMV peptide epitopes to enrich CMV-specific T cells. General findings and caveats noted by the study authors: The ex vivo response was dominated by HLA-C-restricted CMV-specific TCR beta clonotypes, which also provided the single most frequent clonotype in two of eight donors. Carriers of CMV infection plus the relevant HLA type were discriminated by the cumulative frequency of public TCR beta family members in the study cohort and in an independent roughly 380-donor cohort.

From the germline V gene, CDR1 is WSHSY and CDR2 is SAAADI. Trimming takes 2 bases off V and 5 bases off J; junction bases not matched to a gene: 2. Taken from cysteine to phenylalanine, the CDR3 has 15 residues. Just CDR3 DNA is preserved here, 45 bases in frame from base 1. With regard to this clonotype: The antigen it recognizes is unknown. There are no base qualities to consult, and no much larger clone falls within one base.

The sample here was cultured PBMCs, taken from culture after CMV antigen stimulation. The TCR was taken from a human donor in good health (CMV status not recorded). Some clones in this sample may be carry-over from other donors' samples. The chain is assembled from TRBV10-2 and TRBJ2-2, with TRBD1 matching 10 junction bases. The CDR3 loop reads CASSEPGQGTGELFF. The nucleotide sequence reads as follows: TGCGCCAGCAGTGAGCCGGGACAGGGGACCGGGGAGCTGTTTTTT.